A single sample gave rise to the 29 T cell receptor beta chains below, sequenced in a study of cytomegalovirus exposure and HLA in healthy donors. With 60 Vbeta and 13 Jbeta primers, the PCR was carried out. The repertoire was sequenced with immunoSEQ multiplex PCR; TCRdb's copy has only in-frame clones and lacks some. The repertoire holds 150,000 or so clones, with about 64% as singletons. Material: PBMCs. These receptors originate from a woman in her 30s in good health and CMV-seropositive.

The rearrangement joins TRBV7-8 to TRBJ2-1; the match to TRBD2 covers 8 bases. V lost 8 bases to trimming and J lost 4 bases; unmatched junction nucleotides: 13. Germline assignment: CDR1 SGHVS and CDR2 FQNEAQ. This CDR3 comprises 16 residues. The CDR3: CASLLFEGTSYNEQFF. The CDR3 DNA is TGTGCCAGCCTATTATTCGAGGGGACTAGTTACAATGAGCAGTTCTTC.

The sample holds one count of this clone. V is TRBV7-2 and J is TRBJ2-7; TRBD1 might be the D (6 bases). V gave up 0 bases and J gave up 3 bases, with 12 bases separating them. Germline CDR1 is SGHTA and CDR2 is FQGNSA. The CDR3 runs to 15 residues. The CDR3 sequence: CASSLAPRGGYEQYF. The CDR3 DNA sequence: TGTGCCAGCAGCTTAGCGCCGAGAGGGGGCTACGAGCAGTACTTC.

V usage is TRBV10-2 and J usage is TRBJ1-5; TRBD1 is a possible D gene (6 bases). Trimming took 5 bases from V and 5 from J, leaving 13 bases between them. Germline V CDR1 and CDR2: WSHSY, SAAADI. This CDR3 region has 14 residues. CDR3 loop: CASSKRTVDQPQHF. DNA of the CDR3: TGCGCCAGCAGTAAGAGGACAGTTGATCAGCCCCAGCATTTT.

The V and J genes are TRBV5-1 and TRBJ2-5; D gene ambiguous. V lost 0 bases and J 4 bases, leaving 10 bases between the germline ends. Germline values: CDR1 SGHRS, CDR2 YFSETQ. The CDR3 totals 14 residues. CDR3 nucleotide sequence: TGCGCCAGCAGCTTGGCCAGTCAGTTAGAGACCCAGTACTTC. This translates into CASSLASQLETQYF.

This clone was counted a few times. The CDR3, as DNA: TGTGCCAGCATACGGGGGGCGCTCACTGAAGCTTTCTTT. Translating it yields CASIRGALTEAFF. The chain carries TRBV2 and TRBJ1-1; D is perhaps TRBD1 (6 bases). Germline CDR1 is SNHLY and CDR2 is FYNNEI. Trimming pared 7 bases from V and 4 bases from J, leaving 13 bases between. The CDR3 loop spans 13 amino acids. Filled out from reference TRBV2 and TRBJ1-1, the complete variable domain reads EPEVTQTPSHQVTQMGQEVILRCVPISNHLYFYWYRQILGQKVEFLVSFYNNEISEKSEIFDDQFSVERPDGSNFTLKIRSTKLEDSAMYFCASIRGALTEAFFGQGTRLTVV.

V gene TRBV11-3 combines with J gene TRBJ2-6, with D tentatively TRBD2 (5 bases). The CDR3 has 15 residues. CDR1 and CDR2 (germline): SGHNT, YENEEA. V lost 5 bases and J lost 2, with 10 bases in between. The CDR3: CASSLRAAGANVLTF. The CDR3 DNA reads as TGTGCCAGCAGCCTCCGAGCGGCTGGGGCCAACGTCCTGACTTTC.

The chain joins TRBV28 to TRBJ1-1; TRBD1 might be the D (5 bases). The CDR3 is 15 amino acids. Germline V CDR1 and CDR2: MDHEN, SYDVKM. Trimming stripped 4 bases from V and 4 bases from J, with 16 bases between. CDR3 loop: CASSWGRLTSTEAFF. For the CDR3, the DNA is TGTGCCAGCAGTTGGGGCAGACTCACCTCCACTGAAGCTTTCTTT.

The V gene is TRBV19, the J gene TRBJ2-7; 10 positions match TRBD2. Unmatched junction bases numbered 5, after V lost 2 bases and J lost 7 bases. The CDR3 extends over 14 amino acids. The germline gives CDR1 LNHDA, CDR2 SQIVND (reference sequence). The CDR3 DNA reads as TGTGCCAGTAGTATACTAGCGGGAGTGGGGGAGCAGTACTTC. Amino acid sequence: CASSILAGVGEQYF.

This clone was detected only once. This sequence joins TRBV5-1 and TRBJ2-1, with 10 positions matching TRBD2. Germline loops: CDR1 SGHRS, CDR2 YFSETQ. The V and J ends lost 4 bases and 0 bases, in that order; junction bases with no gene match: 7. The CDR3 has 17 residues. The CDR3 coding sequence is TGCGCCAGCAGCCCAGGACTAGCGGTAAGCTCCTACAATGAGCAGTTCTTC. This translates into CASSPGLAVSSYNEQFF.

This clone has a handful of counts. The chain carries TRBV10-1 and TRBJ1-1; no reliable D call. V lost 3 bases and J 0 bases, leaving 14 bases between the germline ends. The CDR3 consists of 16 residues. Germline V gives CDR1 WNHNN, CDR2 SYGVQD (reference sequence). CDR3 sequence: CASSDVPAGVNTEAFF. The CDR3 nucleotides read TGCGCCAGCAGTGATGTTCCCGCCGGGGTGAACACTGAAGCTTTCTTT.

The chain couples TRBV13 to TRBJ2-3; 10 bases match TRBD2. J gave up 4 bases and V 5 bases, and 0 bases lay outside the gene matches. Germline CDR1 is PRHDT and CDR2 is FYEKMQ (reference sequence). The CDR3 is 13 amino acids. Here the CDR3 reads CASSLAGADTQYF. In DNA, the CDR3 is TGTGCCAGCAGCCTAGCGGGAGCAGATACGCAGTATTTT.

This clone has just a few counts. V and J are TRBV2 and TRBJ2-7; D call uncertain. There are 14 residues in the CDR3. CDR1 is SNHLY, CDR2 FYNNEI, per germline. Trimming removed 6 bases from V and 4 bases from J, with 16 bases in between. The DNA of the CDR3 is TGTGCCAGCAGGGTAGACCAGACCGGGTACGAGCAGTACTTC. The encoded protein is CASRVDQTGYEQYF.

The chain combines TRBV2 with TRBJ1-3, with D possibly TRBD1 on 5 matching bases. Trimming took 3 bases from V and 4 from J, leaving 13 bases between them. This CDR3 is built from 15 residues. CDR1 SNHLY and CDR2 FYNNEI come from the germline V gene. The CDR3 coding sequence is TGTGCCAGCAGTGATTCGTGGGGCAGAGGAAACACCATATATTTT. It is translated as CASSDSWGRGNTIYF.

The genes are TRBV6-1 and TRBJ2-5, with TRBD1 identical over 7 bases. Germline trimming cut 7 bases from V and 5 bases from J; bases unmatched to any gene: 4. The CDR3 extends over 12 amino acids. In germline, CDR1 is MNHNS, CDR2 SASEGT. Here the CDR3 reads CASTTGIETQYF. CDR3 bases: TGTGCCAGCACGACAGGGATCGAGACCCAGTACTTC.

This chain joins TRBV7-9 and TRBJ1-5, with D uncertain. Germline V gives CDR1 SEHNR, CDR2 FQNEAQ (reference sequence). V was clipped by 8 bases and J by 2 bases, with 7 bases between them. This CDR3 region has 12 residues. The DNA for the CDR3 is TGTGCCAGCCAGCGAGGCAATCAGCCCCAGCATTTT. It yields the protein CASQRGNQPQHF.

CDR3 DNA sequence: TGTGCCAGTAGCAGAAGGGGTCGGGGGGAGAACTACGAGCAGTACTTC. Its translation is CASSRRGRGENYEQYF. J is TRBJ2-7 and V is TRBV19; 7 bases line up with TRBD2. With 6 bases clipped from V and 3 bases from J, the junction kept 14 bases outside the gene matches. CDR3 length: 16 residues. Germline V gives CDR1 LNHDA, CDR2 SQIVND (reference sequence).

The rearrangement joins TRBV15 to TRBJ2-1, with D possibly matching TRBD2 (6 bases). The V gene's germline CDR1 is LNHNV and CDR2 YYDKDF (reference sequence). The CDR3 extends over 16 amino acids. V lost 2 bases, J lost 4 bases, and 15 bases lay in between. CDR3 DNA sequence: TGTGCCACCAGCAGAAAGCGGGTCGGGGTATACAATGAGCAGTTCTTC. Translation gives CATSRKRVGVYNEQFF. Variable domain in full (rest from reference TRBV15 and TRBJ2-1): DAMVIQNPRYQVTQFGKPVTLSCSQTLNHNVMYWYQQKSSQAPKLLFHYYDKDFNNEADTPDNFQSRRPNTSFCFLDIRSPGLGDTAMYLCATSRKRVGVYNEQFFGPGTRLTVL.

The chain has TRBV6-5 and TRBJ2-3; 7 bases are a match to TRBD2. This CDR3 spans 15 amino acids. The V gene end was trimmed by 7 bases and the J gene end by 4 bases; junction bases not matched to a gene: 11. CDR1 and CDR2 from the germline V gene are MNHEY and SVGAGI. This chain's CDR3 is CASTPGLWVSDTQYF. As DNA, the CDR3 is TGTGCCAGCACCCCGGGACTATGGGTTTCAGATACGCAGTATTTT.

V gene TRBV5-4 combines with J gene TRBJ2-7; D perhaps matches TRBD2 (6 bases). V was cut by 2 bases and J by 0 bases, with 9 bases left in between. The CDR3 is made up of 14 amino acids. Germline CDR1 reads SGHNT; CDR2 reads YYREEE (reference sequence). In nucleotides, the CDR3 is TGTGCCAGCAGCTTTAGCGGCGGCTCCTACGAGCAGTACTTC. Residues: CASSFSGGSYEQYF.

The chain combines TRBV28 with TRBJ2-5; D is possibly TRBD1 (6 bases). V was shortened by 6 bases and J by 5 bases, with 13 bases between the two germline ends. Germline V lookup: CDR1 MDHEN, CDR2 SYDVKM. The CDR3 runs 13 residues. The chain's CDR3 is CASSSGDLETQYF. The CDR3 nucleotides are TGTGCCAGCAGCTCAGGGGATCTGGAGACCCAGTACTTC.

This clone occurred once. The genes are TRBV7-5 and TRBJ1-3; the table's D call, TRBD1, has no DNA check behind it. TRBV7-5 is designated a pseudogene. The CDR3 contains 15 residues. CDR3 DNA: TGTGCCAGAAGCTTAGCGGCAGGCTCTGGAAACACCATATATTTT. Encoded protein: CARSLAAGSGNTIYF.

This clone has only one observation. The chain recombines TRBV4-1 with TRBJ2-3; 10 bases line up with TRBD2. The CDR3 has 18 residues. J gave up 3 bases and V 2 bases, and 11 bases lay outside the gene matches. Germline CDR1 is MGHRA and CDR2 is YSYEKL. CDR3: CASSQSPYLAGVTDTQYF. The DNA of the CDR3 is TGCGCCAGCAGCCAATCCCCTTATCTAGCGGGAGTGACAGATACGCAGTATTTT.

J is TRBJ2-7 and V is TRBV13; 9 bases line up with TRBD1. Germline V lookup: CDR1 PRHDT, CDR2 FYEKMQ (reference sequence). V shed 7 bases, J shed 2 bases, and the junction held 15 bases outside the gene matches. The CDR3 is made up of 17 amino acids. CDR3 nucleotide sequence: TGTGCCAGCACTAACTGGGTCGACAGGGGGACCGCCTACGAGCAGTACTTC. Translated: CASTNWVDRGTAYEQYF.

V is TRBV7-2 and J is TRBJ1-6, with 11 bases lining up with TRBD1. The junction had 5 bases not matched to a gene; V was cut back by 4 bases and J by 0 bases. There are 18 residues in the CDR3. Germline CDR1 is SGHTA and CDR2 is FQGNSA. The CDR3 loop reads CASSSGTGGSSYNSPLHF. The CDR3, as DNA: TGTGCCAGCAGCTCGGGGACAGGGGGGAGCTCCTATAATTCACCCCTCCACTTT.

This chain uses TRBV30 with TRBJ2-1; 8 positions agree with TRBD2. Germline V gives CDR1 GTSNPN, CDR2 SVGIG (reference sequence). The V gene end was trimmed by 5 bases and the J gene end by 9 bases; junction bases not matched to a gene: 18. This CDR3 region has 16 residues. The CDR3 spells CAWGLGWAGAGGEQFF. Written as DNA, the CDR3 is TGTGCCTGGGGCCTCGGGTGGGCAGGGGCGGGGGGTGAGCAGTTCTTC.

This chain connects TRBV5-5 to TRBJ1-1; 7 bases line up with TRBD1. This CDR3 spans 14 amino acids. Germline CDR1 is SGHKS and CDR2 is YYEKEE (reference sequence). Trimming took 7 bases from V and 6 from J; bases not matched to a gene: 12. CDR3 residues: CASSLQGLSAEAFF. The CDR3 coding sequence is TGTGCCAGCTCATTACAGGGGTTGAGCGCTGAAGCTTTCTTT.

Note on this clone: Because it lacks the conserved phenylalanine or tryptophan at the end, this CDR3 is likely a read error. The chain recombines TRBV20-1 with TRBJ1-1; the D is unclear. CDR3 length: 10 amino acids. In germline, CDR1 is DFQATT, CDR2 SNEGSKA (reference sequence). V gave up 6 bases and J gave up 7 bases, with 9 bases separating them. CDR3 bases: TGCAGTGCAGCGGTATTTGAAGCTTTCGTT. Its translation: CSAAVFEAFV.

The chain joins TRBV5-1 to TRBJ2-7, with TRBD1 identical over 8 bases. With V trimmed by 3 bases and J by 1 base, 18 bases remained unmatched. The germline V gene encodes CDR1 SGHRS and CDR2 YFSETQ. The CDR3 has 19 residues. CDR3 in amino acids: CASSWEATGANELSYEQYF. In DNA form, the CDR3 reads TGCGCCAGCAGCTGGGAGGCGACAGGGGCGAACGAGTTGTCCTACGAGCAGTACTTC.

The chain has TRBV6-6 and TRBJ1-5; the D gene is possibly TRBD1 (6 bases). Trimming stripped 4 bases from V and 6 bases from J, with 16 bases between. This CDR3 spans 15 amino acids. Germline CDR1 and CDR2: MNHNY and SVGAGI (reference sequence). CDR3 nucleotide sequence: TGTGCCAGCAGTTCCGTTACAGGGATTTCTCAGCCCCAGCATTTT. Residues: CASSSVTGISQPQHF.